One sample yielded the 5 T cell receptor beta chains listed below, sequenced in a study of T cells in Graves' hyperthyroidism and ophthalmopathy. TCR beta CDR3 regions were amplified from RNA. The HTBI primer set drove a first-round RT-PCR of the TCR CDR3. TCRdb re-derived calls from the multiplex PCR reads in MiXCR, one entry per CDR3 protein. The sample holds about 59,000 distinct CDR3 sequences, around 50% seen once. What was sequenced was blood. These receptors were obtained from a woman aged 55-69 years with Graves' ophthalmopathy.

The chain recombines TRBV6-6 with TRBJ2-7; a weak D match, TRBD2 (5 bases). There are 10 residues in the CDR3. CDR1 and CDR2 (germline): MNHNY, SVGAGI (reference sequence). Trimming took 11 bases from V and 4 from J, leaving 9 bases between them. CDR3 amino acids: CAGGRYEQYF. DNA for the CDR3: TGTGCCGGAGGACGATACGAGCAGTACTTC.

V usage is TRBV9 and J usage is TRBJ2-5; no clear D gene. V was shortened by 5 bases and J by 2 bases, with 10 bases between the two germline ends. Germline V gene data show CDR1 as SGDLS and CDR2 as YYNGEE. The CDR3 is made up of 13 amino acids. Here the CDR3 reads CASSSTFQETQYF. In DNA form, the CDR3 reads TGTGCCAGCAGTAGCACGTTTCAAGAGACCCAGTACTTC.

This chain connects TRBV7-3 to TRBJ2-6; D call uncertain. Trimming shortened V by 6 bases and J by 0 bases, and 15 bases separated the two germline ends. Germline CDR1 and CDR2: SGHTA and FQGTGA. The CDR3 is 17 amino acids. The CDR3: CASRSNGLCSGANVLTF. CDR3 DNA sequence: TGTGCCAGCAGGAGTAACGGGCTGTGCTCTGGGGCCAACGTCCTGACTTTC. Full variable domain (outside the CDR3, taken from reference TRBV7-3 and TRBJ2-6): GAGVSQTPSNKVTEKGKYVELRCDPISGHTALYWYRQSLGQGPEFLIYFQGTGAADDSGLPNDRFFAVRPEGSVSTLKIQRTERGDSAVYLCASRSNGLCSGANVLTFGAGSRLTVL.

In this sample, this clonotype turned up many times. The gene calls are TRBV12-3 or TRBV12-4 and TRBJ2-3, with TRBD1 as a possible D gene (6 bases). The CDR3 contains 18 residues. V lost 2 bases and J 3 bases, leaving 21 bases between the germline ends. This CDR3 reads CASSLFRTELRGTDTQYF. The CDR3 bases are TGTGCCAGCAGTTTATTCAGGACAGAACTTAGAGGGACAGATACGCAGTATTTT.

This clonotype was seen just once. The chain is built from TRBV20-1 and TRBJ2-1, with TRBD2 matching over 11 bases. Germline V gene data show CDR1 as DFQATT and CDR2 as SNEGSKA (reference sequence). The junction had 9 bases not matched to a gene; V was cut back by 6 bases and J by 8 bases. The CDR3 spans 14 residues. The CDR3 DNA reads TGCAGTGCCCCGGGGATAGCGGGAGGGGATGAGCAGTTCTTC. Encoded protein: CSAPGIAGGDEQFF.